Each of the 5 T cell receptor beta chains below was sequenced from the same sample in a study of cytomegalovirus exposure and HLA in healthy donors. The repertoire was sequenced with immunoSEQ multiplex PCR; TCRdb's copy has only in-frame clones and lacks some. The table shows over 120,000 clones, with 87% occurring only once. Sequences were obtained from PBMCs. Every receptor here comes from a man between 18 and 35 years old in good health and CMV-seropositive.

The chain is built from TRBV27 and TRBJ1-1, with D perhaps matching TRBD1 (5 bases). V lost 2 bases and J 3 bases, leaving 10 bases between the germline ends. The CDR3 has 14 residues. Germline CDR1 and CDR2: MNHEY and SMNVEV (reference sequence). DNA of the CDR3: TGTGCCAGCAGTTTAAGGGCAGGGTACACTGAAGCTTTCTTT. This sequence encodes CASSLRAGYTEAFF.

In its sample, this clone was seen a few times. The chain employs TRBV11-2 and TRBJ1-2; D possibly corresponds to TRBD1 (6 bases). V was shortened by 5 bases and J by 7 bases, with 14 bases between the two germline ends. Germline V gene lookup returns CDR1 SGHAT and CDR2 FQNNGV. The CDR3 is made up of 13 amino acids. This CDR3 reads CASSEEQGFGYTF. The CDR3 nucleotides are TGTGCCAGCAGCGAAGAACAGGGTTTTGGCTACACCTTC.

This clone was picked up one time. V usage is TRBV5-6 and J usage is TRBJ1-5; D gene unclear. This CDR3 is 16 amino acids long. V was pared by 0 bases and J by 0 bases, with 10 bases between. Germline assignment: CDR1 SGHDT and CDR2 YYEEEE. Here the CDR3 reads CASSLAILYSNQPQHF. CDR3 DNA: TGTGCCAGCAGCTTGGCCATACTGTATAGCAATCAGCCCCAGCATTTT. Based on the CDR3 plus reference TRBV5-6 and TRBJ1-5, the full variable domain is DAGVTQSPTHLIKTRGQQVTLRCSPKSGHDTVSWYQQALGQGPQFIFQYYEEEERQRGNFPDRFSGHQFPNYSSELNVNALLLGDSALYLCASSLAILYSNQPQHFGDGTRLSIL.

The gene calls are TRBV28 and TRBJ2-1; perhaps TRBD1 as D (6 bases). The CDR3 is 14 residues long. V lost 6 bases and J lost 6, with 15 bases in between. Germline values: CDR1 MDHEN, CDR2 SYDVKM. CDR3 sequence (DNA): TGTGCCAGCAGGTCAGGGGCTCCCCCCAATGAGCAGTTCTTC. Its protein product is CASRSGAPPNEQFF. The full variable domain, its missing parts supplied by reference TRBV28 and TRBJ2-1, is DVKVTQSSRYLVKRTGEKVFLECVQDMDHENMFWYRQDPGLGLRLIYFSYDVKMKEKGDIPEGYSVSREKKERFSLILESASTNQTSMYLCASRSGAPPNEQFFGPGTRLTVL.

J is TRBJ1-1 and V is TRBV6-6; D gene unclear. Trimming cost V 5 bases and J 0 bases, with 7 bases left between them. This CDR3 has 13 residues. Germline CDR1 and CDR2: MNHNY and SVGAGI (reference sequence). CDR3 protein: CASSTGLNTEAFF. The CDR3 DNA is TGTGCCAGCAGTACCGGTCTGAACACTGAAGCTTTCTTT.